The 4 T cell receptor beta chains below all came from one sample that was sequenced in a study of blood T cells in healthy people across ages. It was with a sample-barcoded 5' primer and a J-beta primer mix that a second PCR of about 6 to 11 cycles was run. Each CDR3 protein is one row after TCRdb ran MiXCR on the 5' RACE reads. Altogether roughly 1.4 million distinct CDR3 sequences are present, 45% to 70% being singletons, with the ten largest covering roughly 6.3%. The sequenced sample consisted of blood. These receptors were taken from a man aged 18 to 30 in good health.

CDR3 nucleotide sequence: TGTGCCAGCAGCTTTGGCCCGTTTGGAGATACGCAGTATTTT. Translation gives CASSFGPFGDTQYF. This chain connects TRBV5-5 to TRBJ2-3; D is ambiguous. Deletions cut 2 bases from V and 5 bases from J, with 12 bases between. Germline loops: CDR1 SGHKS, CDR2 YYEKEE (reference sequence). This CDR3 region has 14 residues. The variable domain in full, with the rest retrieved from reference TRBV5-5 and TRBJ2-3, is DAGVTQSPTHLIKTRGQQVTLRCSPISGHKSVSWYQQVLGQGPQFIFQYYEKEERGRGNFPDRFSARQFPNYSSELNVNALLLGDSALYLCASSFGPFGDTQYFGPGTRLTVL.

The V gene is TRBV5-4, the J gene TRBJ1-1; no definite D call. Germline CDR1 and CDR2: SGHNT and YYREEE (reference sequence). Trimming left V 3 bases short and J 5 bases short, with 14 bases between. The CDR3 sequence is 14 residues long. CDR3 coding DNA: TGTGCCAGCAGCTGGACGGTTTTGGGTACTGAAGCTTTCTTT. Its protein is CASSWTVLGTEAFF.

The rearrangement uses TRBV25-1 and TRBJ1-1; D may be TRBD1 (5 bases). There are 14 residues in the CDR3. CDR1 and CDR2 (germline): MGHDK, SYGVNS. Trimming took 8 bases from V and 2 from J, leaving 15 bases between them. CDR3 sequence: CASLPPGPNTEAFF. The CDR3 DNA reads TGTGCCAGCCTACCCCCGGGACCCAACACTGAAGCTTTCTTT.

The V gene is TRBV6-1, the J gene TRBJ2-4, with D unresolved. CDR1 is MNHNS and CDR2 is SASEGT in the germline V gene. There are 12 residues in the CDR3. V dropped 6 bases and J dropped 6 bases, with 9 bases sitting between them. The CDR3 loop is CASSVNRNIQYF. The CDR3, as DNA: TGTGCCAGCAGCGTCAATAGAAACATTCAGTACTTC.